Presented here are 16 T cell receptor beta chains from one specimen sequenced in a study of monozygotic twins with inflammatory bowel disease. TCRdb reanalyzed the 5' RACE reads, giving one entry per CDR3 protein sequence and no DNA. The sample includes 110,000 to 150,000 distinct CDR3 sequences. The sequenced sample was blood. Receptors originate from a human donor with ulcerative colitis or Crohn's disease, or a healthy co-twin of an affected twin (not recorded which).

This rearrangement joins TRBV5-1 to TRBJ2-5. The CDR3 sequence is 19 residues long. Germline V gives CDR1 SGHRS, CDR2 YFSETQ. The CDR3 spells CASSADLGSGSVVQETQYF.

The gene calls are TRBV12-3 or TRBV12-4 and TRBJ2-3; TCRdb returns TRBD1, unconfirmable since there is no DNA. The CDR3 totals 15 residues. The CDR3 sequence: CASSRDSLSSDTQYF.

The rearrangement joins TRBV4-2 to TRBJ1-4; TCRdb's D call of TRBD1 is untestable without DNA. The CDR3 has 18 residues. Germline values: CDR1 LGHNA, CDR2 YNFKEQ. The CDR3 here is CASSQDLGGGEYDEKLFF.

J is TRBJ1-1 and V is TRBV6-6; TCRdb indicates TRBD1, and absent DNA this call remains unverified. Germline assignment: CDR1 MNHNY and CDR2 SVGAGI (reference sequence). The CDR3 loop spans 14 amino acids. The CDR3 region is CASIDRVLNTEAFF.

CDR3 in amino acids: CASSQDRGSYEQYF. The V gene is TRBV4-3, the J gene TRBJ2-7. The germline CDR1 and CDR2 sequences are LGHNA and YSLEER. This CDR3 spans 14 amino acids.

This CDR3 reads CASSLGLAGIQETQYF. The chain is built from TRBV5-1 and TRBJ2-5; the TCRdb D gene call, TRBD2, has no DNA to confirm it. The germline V gene has CDR1 SGHRS and CDR2 YFSETQ. The CDR3 length is 16 residues.

CDR3: CASSLGTGVSNQPQHF. This rearrangement joins TRBV12-3 or TRBV12-4 to TRBJ1-5; the D call of TRBD1 rests on TCRdb alone, since no DNA is present to check it. This CDR3 has 16 residues.

The chain employs TRBV6-5 and TRBJ2-7; as DNA is missing, the TRBD2 call by TCRdb cannot be tested. Germline V lookup: CDR1 MNHEY, CDR2 SVGAGI. This CDR3 is built from 16 residues. The CDR3 reads CASSYWAGGPENEQYF.

The chain couples TRBV7-2 to TRBJ1-5; with no DNA, the TCRdb D assignment of TRBD1 cannot be verified. There are 14 residues in the CDR3. The germline CDR1 and CDR2 sequences are SGHTA and FQGNSA. This chain's CDR3 is CASSARDSNQPQHF.

This chain connects TRBV10-3 to TRBJ2-3; TCRdb's D call of TRBD1 is untestable without DNA. Germline V CDR1 and CDR2: ENHRY, SYGVKD. The CDR3 spans 13 residues. Here the CDR3 reads CAISVGGVDTQYF.

The chain joins TRBV7-2 to TRBJ2-4; with no DNA, the TCRdb D assignment of TRBD2 cannot be verified. The CDR3 runs to 17 residues. Germline CDR1 reads SGHTA; CDR2 reads FQGNSA. This CDR3 reads CASSPKTSGLAKIIQYF.

The chain has TRBV20-1 and TRBJ2-7; TCRdb indicates TRBD1, and absent DNA this call remains unverified. This CDR3 spans 12 amino acids. Germline-derived CDR1 and CDR2 are DFQATT and SNEGSKA (reference sequence). The CDR3 region is CSATTGNYKQYF.

The chain combines TRBV7-9 with TRBJ1-2. There are 12 residues in the CDR3. Germline CDR1 reads SEHNR; CDR2 reads FQNEAQ (reference sequence). CDR3 in amino acids: CASSLLNYGYTF.

The V call is TRBV24-1, the J call TRBJ2-5; TCRdb outputs TRBD1, but without DNA this stays unchecked. CDR1 KGHDR and CDR2 SFDVKD come from the germline V gene. This CDR3 has 15 residues. CDR3: CATSKTGGLGETQYF.

The CDR3 spells CASSYMETQYF. The V gene is TRBV6-5, the J gene TRBJ2-5. The CDR3 is 11 amino acids. Germline CDR1 reads MNHEY; CDR2 reads SVGAGI.

The chain has TRBV30 and TRBJ1-6; TCRdb calls TRBD1, which cannot be checked without DNA. CDR1 is GTSNPN and CDR2 is SVGIG in the germline V gene (reference sequence). The CDR3 length is 16 residues. The chain's CDR3 is CAWSKSDSGYGSPLHF.